This paragraph reports one T cell receptor (beta chain). Antigen unknown. The missing CDR3 end, 3 residues past where the read stops, is filled in from the germline J gene. The record originates from a study of Tregs in tolerant kidney transplant recipients. Study conclusions and caveats: Nucleotide sequences could not be compared across some patients' samples due to primer changes. This study did not directly address biological reproducibility. Tregs expanded with activated donor B cells seemed most donor-specific. Donor-specific Treg expansion exceeded global Treg expansion in tolerant patients, suggesting antigen drive.

Sequencing used immunoSEQ multiplex PCR; TCRdb keeps in-frame clones, though not all of them. Reported are 50,000 to 65,000 clones; the ten largest clones contain roughly 0.8%. The trim removed 6 bases at V and 2 bases at J, leaving 5 bases unmatched. In germline, CDR1 is SGHTA, CDR2 FQGNSA. This CDR3 is 14 amino acids long. The sequence came from a human donor who received a combined kidney and bone marrow transplant. V and J are TRBV7-2 and TRBJ1-1; 8 positions agree with TRBD1. Material: CD4+ T cells from blood, obtained before the transplant. CDR3 bases read: TGTGCCAGCAGACAACAGGGGGATAACACTGAA. This encodes CASRQQGDNTE. In full, the CDR3 is CASRQQGDNTEAFF.